The T cell receptor (beta chain) described here comes from a study of identifying expanded T cells in peripheral blood. Study-level findings and limits: Clone count variance between approximately two-week samples rose with total template count. Roughly 1.1 clones differed between technical replicates, versus about 17 and 20 over time.

Measured with immunoSEQ multiplex PCR; TCRdb has only the in-frame clones, and not every one. This table holds 100,000 to 150,000 clones, approximately 86% found once. Collection occurred without any documented infections or immune events in donors. Notes on this clone: No antigen is known for it.

V shed 3 bases and J 7 bases; nucleotides not matched to a gene: 11. Looked up from germline, CDR1 is KGHSH and CDR2 is LQKENI. The CDR3 has 15 residues. Sequences were obtained from blood. The TCR was taken from a person aged 18 to 70 in good health. The V and J genes are TRBV18 and TRBJ2-7; 8 bases line up with TRBD2. The DNA for the CDR3 is TGTGCCAGCTCACCTCCCGCAGCGGGAGCGAAAGAGCAGTACTTC. Translating it yields CASSPPAAGAKEQYF.